This T cell receptor beta chain derives from a study of cytomegalovirus exposure and HLA in healthy donors. General study results and limits: Productive status was seen about 90% or about 30% of the time for most TCR beta V segments in an earlier analysis. In a later analysis, HLA-associated TCR beta chains were more clonally expanded than equally common others.

Remarks on this clone: Its cognate antigen is unknown.

In the PCR, 60 Vbeta and 13 Jbeta primers were used. Sequenced by immunoSEQ multiplex PCR; TCRdb stores in-frame clones only, minus some. This sample yields 70,000 to 95,000 clones, of which more than 70% are seen a single time; 2.2% belongs to the top ten. This sequence originates from a man aged 35-49 years in good health and CMV-seronegative. The source material was PBMCs.

The CDR3 protein is CASRQRLASSSYNEQFF. The CDR3 DNA reads TGTGCCAGCAGACAAAGACTAGCGAGTAGCTCCTACAATGAGCAGTTCTTC. This sequence joins TRBV11-2 and TRBJ2-1, with 8 positions matching TRBD2. The germline V gene encodes CDR1 SGHAT and CDR2 FQNNGV. V gave up 6 bases and J gave up 0 bases; unmatched junction bases: 10. The CDR3 extends over 17 amino acids.